A selection of T cell receptor beta chains follows, all from one sample in a study of blood T cell repertoires in COVID-19. Clones were sequenced by immunoSEQ multiplex PCR, and TCRdb holds only the in-frame ones, with some missing. The data hold 88,000 or so clones, with 79% observed a single time. Input material: peripheral blood. The receptors stem from a human donor in a cohort sampled during active COVID-19. CDR3s include the opening cysteine and the closing phenylalanine or tryptophan. The order of the fields is V gene, J gene, D gene, clone size, CDR3 protein, CDR3 DNA. D genes are given only for firm matches. Size is omitted from some rows. Given values are once, few, many or a class for expanded clones.

v_gene: TRBV5-1
j_gene: TRBJ2-3
d_gene: TRBD1
abundance: .
CDR3aa: CASSLNQGAVFTDTQYF
CDR3nt: TGCGCCAGCAGCTTAAATCAGGGGGCCGTTTTCACAGATACGCAGTATTTT

v_gene: TRBV2
j_gene: TRBJ2-7
d_gene: .
abundance: once
CDR3aa: CASSRRGGSSYEQYF
CDR3nt: TGTGCCAGCAGTCGCAGGGGCGGTAGCTCCTACGAGCAGTACTTC

v_gene: TRBV28
j_gene: TRBJ2-6
d_gene: TRBD1
abundance: .
CDR3aa: CASTGQGPYSGANVLTF
CDR3nt: TGTGCCAGCACCGGACAGGGACCGTACTCTGGGGCCAACGTCCTGACTTTC

v_gene: TRBV5-4
j_gene: TRBJ2-7
d_gene: TRBD2
abundance: .
CDR3aa: CASSQGLAGSYEQYF
CDR3nt: TGTGCCAGCAGCCAAGGACTAGCGGGCTCCTACGAGCAGTACTTC

v_gene: TRBV28
j_gene: TRBJ1-2
d_gene: .
abundance: .
CDR3aa: CASSLAGQGYGYTF
CDR3nt: TGTGCCAGCAGTTTAGCAGGGCAGGGTTATGGCTACACCTTC

v_gene: TRBV18
j_gene: TRBJ1-4
d_gene: TRBD1
abundance: few
CDR3aa: CASSPAQGDEKLFF
CDR3nt: TGTGCCAGCTCACCAGCGCAGGGGGATGAAAAACTGTTTTTT

v_gene: TRBV28
j_gene: TRBJ1-2
d_gene: .
abundance: .
CDR3aa: CASSLTGMDYGYTF
CDR3nt: TGTGCCAGCAGTTTAACAGGGATGGACTATGGCTACACCTTC

v_gene: TRBV24-1
j_gene: TRBJ2-2
d_gene: TRBD2
abundance: .
CDR3aa: CATSDPGLADTGELFF
CDR3nt: TGTGCCACCAGTGATCCGGGACTAGCGGACACCGGGGAGCTGTTTTTT

v_gene: TRBV6-6
j_gene: TRBJ2-1
d_gene: .
abundance: .
CDR3aa: CASNPEYSSYNEQFF
CDR3nt: TGTGCCAGCAACCCCGAGTACTCCTCCTACAATGAGCAGTTCTTC

v_gene: TRBV9
j_gene: TRBJ2-3
d_gene: .
abundance: .
CDR3aa: CASSVQQGISTDTQYF
CDR3nt: TGTGCCAGCAGCGTACAGCAGGGGATCAGCACAGATACGCAGTATTTT

v_gene: TRBV5-1
j_gene: TRBJ2-2
d_gene: TRBD2
abundance: .
CDR3aa: CASSLRTSGDTGELFF
CDR3nt: TGCGCCAGCAGCTTAAGGACTAGCGGGGATACCGGGGAGCTGTTTTTT

v_gene: TRBV27
j_gene: TRBJ1-4
d_gene: TRBD1
abundance: .
CDR3aa: CASSPAGTGGVEKLFF
CDR3nt: TGTGCCAGCAGTCCGGCCGGGACAGGGGGCGTTGAAAAACTGTTTTTT

v_gene: TRBV18
j_gene: TRBJ2-1
d_gene: TRBD1
abundance: .
CDR3aa: CASSQGALGNEQFF
CDR3nt: TGTGCCAGCTCACAGGGGGCTTTGGGGAATGAGCAGTTCTTC

v_gene: TRBV19
j_gene: TRBJ2-1
d_gene: TRBD2
abundance: .
CDR3aa: CASRTTSRNEQFF
CDR3nt: TGTGCCAGTAGGACGACTAGCAGGAATGAGCAGTTCTTC

v_gene: TRBV5-4
j_gene: TRBJ2-7
d_gene: TRBD2
abundance: .
CDR3aa: CASSSGGDTYEQYF
CDR3nt: TGTGCCAGCAGCTCGGGGGGGGATACCTACGAGCAGTACTTC

v_gene: TRBV3-1/TRBV3-2
j_gene: TRBJ1-5
d_gene: TRBD1
abundance: .
CDR3aa: CASSQNTGAGQPQHF
CDR3nt: TGTGCCAGCAGCCAGAACACAGGGGCGGGTCAGCCCCAGCATTTT

v_gene: TRBV4-1
j_gene: TRBJ2-5
d_gene: .
abundance: .
CDR3aa: CASSQDRLALETQYF
CDR3nt: TGCGCCAGCAGCCAAGATCGGCTAGCCCTGGAGACCCAGTACTTC

v_gene: TRBV28
j_gene: TRBJ2-5
d_gene: .
abundance: .
CDR3aa: CASLYQETQYF
CDR3nt: TGTGCCAGCCTGTACCAAGAGACCCAGTACTTC

v_gene: TRBV5-1
j_gene: TRBJ1-2
d_gene: TRBD1
abundance: .
CDR3aa: CASSLNVGQGNDGYTF
CDR3nt: TGCGCCAGCAGCTTGAACGTCGGACAGGGTAATGATGGCTACACCTTC

v_gene: TRBV28
j_gene: TRBJ2-2
d_gene: TRBD2
abundance: .
CDR3aa: CASILAGATGELFF
CDR3nt: TGTGCCAGCATTCTAGCGGGAGCCACCGGGGAGCTGTTTTTT

v_gene: TRBV3-1/TRBV3-2
j_gene: TRBJ1-3
d_gene: .
abundance: .
CDR3aa: CASSQEAGSSGNTIYF
CDR3nt: TGTGCCAGCAGCCAAGAGGCAGGGTCATCTGGAAACACCATATATTTT

v_gene: TRBV5-8
j_gene: TRBJ2-7
d_gene: TRBD2
abundance: few
CDR3aa: CASSLGIGRAYFYEQYF
CDR3nt: TGTGCCAGCAGCCTCGGGATCGGGAGGGCCTATTTCTACGAGCAGTACTTC

v_gene: TRBV10-2
j_gene: TRBJ1-5
d_gene: .
abundance: .
CDR3aa: CASSVETYQPQHF
CDR3nt: TGCGCCAGCAGTGTAGAGACTTATCAGCCCCAGCATTTT

v_gene: TRBV24-1
j_gene: TRBJ1-2
d_gene: .
abundance: .
CDR3aa: CATSDLDSGYTF
CDR3nt: TGTGCCACCAGTGATTTGGATAGTGGCTACACCTTC

v_gene: TRBV10-3
j_gene: TRBJ2-3
d_gene: TRBD1
abundance: few
CDR3aa: CAIITGQGYTDTQYF
CDR3nt: TGTGCCATCATCACGGGACAGGGTTACACAGATACGCAGTATTTT

v_gene: TRBV10-3
j_gene: TRBJ1-5
d_gene: .
abundance: .
CDR3aa: CAISDPRVTNQPQHF
CDR3nt: TGTGCCATCAGTGACCCCAGGGTAACCAATCAGCCCCAGCATTTT

v_gene: TRBV28
j_gene: TRBJ2-2
d_gene: TRBD1
abundance: .
CDR3aa: CATWTGVFSGELFF
CDR3nt: TGTGCCACGTGGACAGGGGTGTTTTCCGGGGAGCTGTTTTTT

v_gene: TRBV5-1
j_gene: TRBJ2-1
d_gene: .
abundance: .
CDR3aa: CASSSLLGSWYNEQFF
CDR3nt: TGCGCCAGCAGCTCACTTTTGGGGAGCTGGTACAATGAGCAGTTCTTC

v_gene: TRBV4-1
j_gene: TRBJ1-4
d_gene: TRBD1
abundance: many
CDR3aa: CASSWRRGQGWSATNEKLFF
CDR3nt: TGCGCCAGCAGCTGGAGAAGGGGACAGGGGTGGTCAGCAACTAATGAAAAACTGTTTTTT

v_gene: TRBV6-5
j_gene: TRBJ1-2
d_gene: .
abundance: .
CDR3aa: CASAGQNLYGYTF
CDR3nt: TGTGCCAGCGCTGGACAGAACCTCTATGGCTACACCTTC

v_gene: TRBV24-1
j_gene: TRBJ2-2
d_gene: TRBD1
abundance: .
CDR3aa: CATSDPGQGNTGELFF
CDR3nt: TGTGCCACCAGTGACCCGGGACAGGGGAACACCGGGGAGCTGTTTTTT

v_gene: TRBV7-2
j_gene: TRBJ2-5
d_gene: .
abundance: .
CDR3aa: CASSLATGTSWETQYF
CDR3nt: TGTGCCAGCAGCTTAGCCACAGGAACATCCTGGGAGACCCAGTACTTC

v_gene: TRBV19
j_gene: TRBJ2-7
d_gene: .
abundance: .
CDR3aa: CASNPSVDTPYEQYF
CDR3nt: TGTGCCAGTAATCCGTCCGTGGACACCCCCTACGAGCAGTACTTC

v_gene: TRBV2
j_gene: TRBJ1-3
d_gene: .
abundance: .
CDR3aa: CASRAPDGGRNTIYF
CDR3nt: TGTGCCAGCAGGGCACCTGACGGGGGTAGAAACACCATATATTTT

v_gene: TRBV7-2
j_gene: TRBJ2-1
d_gene: .
abundance: .
CDR3aa: CASSLGFSLFSYNEQFF
CDR3nt: TGTGCCAGCAGCTTAGGGTTTAGCCTTTTCTCCTACAATGAGCAGTTCTTC

v_gene: TRBV18
j_gene: TRBJ2-5
d_gene: TRBD1
abundance: .
CDR3aa: CASSPPGQGGQETQYF
CDR3nt: TGTGCCAGCTCACCACCAGGACAGGGGGGTCAAGAGACCCAGTACTTC

v_gene: TRBV18
j_gene: TRBJ1-4
d_gene: TRBD1
abundance: .
CDR3aa: CASSPRGTEAEKLFF
CDR3nt: TGTGCCAGCTCACCAAGGGGGACAGAAGCAGAAAAACTGTTTTTT

v_gene: TRBV13
j_gene: TRBJ2-1
d_gene: TRBD2
abundance: .
CDR3aa: CASINGALGTSADNEQFF
CDR3nt: TGTGCCAGCATCAACGGGGCCCTCGGGACTAGCGCCGACAATGAGCAGTTCTTC

v_gene: TRBV7-9
j_gene: TRBJ2-1
d_gene: .
abundance: .
CDR3aa: CASNPDYNEQFF
CDR3nt: TGTGCCAGCAACCCAGACTACAATGAGCAGTTCTTC

v_gene: TRBV28
j_gene: TRBJ1-1
d_gene: TRBD1
abundance: few
CDR3aa: CASSFRGQGWSTEAFF
CDR3nt: TGTGCCAGCAGTTTTAGGGGACAGGGCTGGAGCACTGAAGCTTTCTTT

v_gene: TRBV7-8
j_gene: TRBJ1-5
d_gene: TRBD1
abundance: .
CDR3aa: CASSSGQGNQPQHF
CDR3nt: TGTGCCAGCAGCTCCGGACAGGGCAATCAGCCCCAGCATTTT

v_gene: TRBV2
j_gene: TRBJ2-6
d_gene: .
abundance: once
CDR3aa: CASRPERSGANVLTF
CDR3nt: TGTGCCAGCAGGCCCGAGCGCTCTGGGGCCAACGTCCTGACTTTC

v_gene: TRBV5-1
j_gene: TRBJ2-7
d_gene: TRBD1
abundance: .
CDR3aa: CASSLVPTQGQQQYF
CDR3nt: TGCGCCAGCAGCTTGGTCCCCACTCAGGGACAGCAGCAGTACTTC

v_gene: TRBV30
j_gene: TRBJ1-6
d_gene: TRBD1
abundance: once
CDR3aa: CAWSQGDSSPLHF
CDR3nt: TGTGCCTGGAGTCAGGGGGATTCTTCACCCCTCCACTTT

v_gene: TRBV18
j_gene: TRBJ1-1
d_gene: .
abundance: .
CDR3aa: CASSPSTVEAFF
CDR3nt: TGTGCCAGCTCACCCTCTACAGTTGAAGCTTTCTTT